The clone carrying this T cell receptor (beta chain) was found a few times. These data are taken from a study of blood T cell repertoires in COVID-19. The wider study: Both acute and convalescent COVID-19 samples were obtained from the United States, Italy and Spain. T cells, B-cell-depleted T cells, or PBMCs supplied cDNA or gDNA.

V shed 5 bases and J shed 0 bases, with 11 bases lying between them. The CDR3 is 14 amino acids. Per the germline V gene, CDR1 is LNHDA and CDR2 is SQIVND (reference sequence). Per the authors' pipeline: Amplified reference gene primers provided the basis for estimating nucleated cell counts. The data were produced by immunoSEQ multiplex PCR, yet TCRdb's version contains in-frame clones alone and is incomplete. The V and J calls and clone size come from that table; D and trimming were worked out from the DNA. The table has some 140,000 clones, 65% to 80% seen once. The sequence was obtained from a man between 60 and 70 years old with acute or convalescent COVID-19. The chain links TRBV19 to TRBJ2-7; D is ambiguous. The sequenced sample was peripheral blood. The CDR3, as DNA: TGTGCCAGTAGTCCCCTACTTAGCTCCTACGAGCAGTACTTC. Translation gives CASSPLLSSYEQYF.